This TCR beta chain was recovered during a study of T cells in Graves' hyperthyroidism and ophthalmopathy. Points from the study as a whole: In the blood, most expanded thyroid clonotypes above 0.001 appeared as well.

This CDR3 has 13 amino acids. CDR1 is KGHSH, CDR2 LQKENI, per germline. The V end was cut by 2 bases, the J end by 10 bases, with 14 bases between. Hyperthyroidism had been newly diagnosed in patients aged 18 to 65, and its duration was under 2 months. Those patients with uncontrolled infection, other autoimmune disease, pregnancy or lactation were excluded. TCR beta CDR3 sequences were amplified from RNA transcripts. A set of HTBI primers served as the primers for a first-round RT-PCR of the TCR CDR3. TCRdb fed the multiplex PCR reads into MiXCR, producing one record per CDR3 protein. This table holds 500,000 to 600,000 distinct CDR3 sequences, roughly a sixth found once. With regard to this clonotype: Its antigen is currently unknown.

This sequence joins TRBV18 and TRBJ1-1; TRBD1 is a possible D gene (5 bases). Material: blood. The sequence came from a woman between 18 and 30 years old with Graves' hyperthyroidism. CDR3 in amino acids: CASSPSDTRAAFF. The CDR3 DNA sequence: TGTGCCAGCTCACCATCGGACACGCGTGCAGCTTTCTTT.